What follows describes a single T cell receptor (beta chain). This clone has more than one count but fewer than ten. It lacks a known antigen. Base qualities are missing; no much larger clone stands one base away. Genomic DNA was extracted from sorted cells with the Quick-DNA Microprep Kit. TCRbeta DNA was amplified with the immunoSEQ hsTCRbeta kit following the manufacturer's protocol. TCRbeta libraries were sequenced on an Illumina MiSeq instrument. On the study's bioinformatics: Following removal of out-of-frame sequences, 2,204,828 distinct TCRbeta sequences were retained, with an average of about 63,000 per individual. Two values were used to score each individual: the count of roughly 180 previously reported CMV-associated TCRbeta sequences and the total count of productive distinct TCRbeta sequences. A beta-binomial model was reimplemented in Python, and scikit-learn random forests with default parameters were trained on US cohort data. Classifier performance on the Belgian cohort was summarized as median AUC with percentile confidence intervals calculated over 10,000 bootstrap iterations. TCRdb holds this immuneACCESS table with in-frame rearrangements only. Some clones are missing; in checked studies, unresolved V genes explain under half, and the rest has no known cause. The V and J calls and clone size come from that table; D and trimming were worked out from the DNA. In all, the sample holds about 53,000 clones, and roughly 81% of those were seen once. Approximately 1.1% of the sample comes from the top ten.

V lost 5 bases and J lost 3 bases, and the count of bases not matched to a germline gene is 5. Inclusive of the bounding cysteine and phenylalanine, the CDR3 is 15 residues long. Only the CDR3 portion is preserved as DNA: 45 bases, with reading frame beginning at the first base. CDR1 and CDR2 are drawn from the germline V gene: SGHTA, FQGNSA. A FACSAria II was used to sort memory CD4+ T cells, defined as single viable CD3+CD4+CD8-CD45RO+ cells. To determine CMV serostatus, a Roche Elecsys assay was used that detects serum IgG against CMV pp150, pp28, p38 and p52. After the samples were thawed, total CD4+ T cells were enriched through positive selection using CD4 magnetic microbeads. The samples came from a different study that was designed specifically to examine the CD4+ T cell memory repertoire. Following standard operating procedures, peripheral blood mononuclear cells were isolated and cryopreserved, while serum was kept at -80 degrees C. Staining used CD3-PerCP (BW264/56), CD4-APC (RPA-T4), CD45RO-PE (UCHT1) and CD8-Pacific Orange (3B5) antibodies, with Sytox blue excluding non-viable cells.

This sample is drawn from a study of memory CD4+ T cells and cytomegalovirus serostatus (dated by TCRdb to the late 2010s). As for the study more broadly: The approximately 35 healthy Belgian adults in the cohort included 9 who were CMV seropositive and around 25 who were CMV seronegative. To replicate a published TCR-based CMV serostatus classifier, the study sequenced CD4+ memory TCRbeta repertoires from a Belgian cohort whose cytomegalovirus serostatus was known. Overall study outcomes, separate from this receptor: The results were interpreted as suggesting that the CMV-associated TCR signature is largely present in the CD4+ memory repertoire. Only CD4+CD45RO+ memory cells were sequenced, in contrast to the original study, which included naive and memory CD4+ and CD8+ populations. For predicting CMV serostatus, the median bootstrapped AUC was approximately 0.95 using the original framework and 0.91 using a US-trained random forest. Of 164 previously reported CMV-associated TCRbeta sequences, 67 appeared in the CD4+ memory repertoires, each in one to five individuals. On the Belgian cohort, the classifier based on the original framework reached a median bootstrapped AUC of roughly 0.96, with a 95% CI of 0.76-1.00.

Specimen: memory CD4+ T cells from blood. The sequence came from an adult in good health and CMV-seronegative. The chain links TRBV7-2 with TRBJ1-5; the junction holds 9 bases that match TRBD1. This receptor carries the CDR3 CASSPGTGYNQPQHF. The sequenced DNA: TGTGCCAGCAGCCCCGGGACAGGGTACAATCAGCCCCAGCATTTT.